The clone carrying this TCR beta chain was seen many times. The antigen is not known. RNA transcripts yielded amplified TCR beta CDR3 regions. A first-round RT-PCR used HTBI primers, followed by a second-round multiplex PCR. TCRdb re-called the multiplex PCR reads with MiXCR, one entry per CDR3 protein. The sample consists of about 240,000 distinct CDR3 sequences, about 47% of them appearing once. The sample is drawn from a study of Graves' ophthalmopathy and Graves' hyperthyroidism. Overall study findings and caveats: A 13-signature model separated ophthalmopathy from stable hyperthyroidism, reaching about 88% sensitivity and roughly 84% specificity cross-validated.

Germline CDR1 and CDR2: SGHVS and FQNEAQ. CDR3 length equals 13 residues. V lost 6 bases and J lost 4, with 12 bases in between. From fresh peripheral blood, 8 to 10 ml in volume, the PBMCs were obtained. The clonotype originates from an adult man with Graves' ophthalmopathy. This chain uses TRBV7-8 with TRBJ1-1; no clear D gene. Sequences were obtained from peripheral blood. The CDR3 reads CASSQEGATEAFF. The DNA for the CDR3 is TGTGCCAGCAGTCAAGAGGGAGCCACTGAAGCTTTCTTT.